Listed here are 32 T cell receptor beta chains from one sample, sequenced in a study of cytomegalovirus exposure and HLA in healthy donors. Amplification used 60 Vbeta primers and 13 Jbeta primers. Libraries were prepared by immunoSEQ multiplex PCR; TCRdb keeps only in-frame clonotypes and omits some of them. Among 140,000 to 150,000 clones listed, 82% were seen once. The specimen was PBMCs. The receptor source for this set is a woman aged 60-70 years in good health and CMV-seropositive.

The chain links TRBV2 to TRBJ1-1; 9 positions agree with TRBD1. CDR1 and CDR2 (germline): SNHLY, FYNNEI. V shed 6 bases and J 3 bases; nucleotides not matched to a gene: 2. CDR3 size: 13 residues. CDR3 in DNA: TGTGCCAGCAGGAGGACAGGGGACACTGAAGCTTTCTTT. Translated: CASRRTGDTEAFF.

The sample holds one count of this clone. This chain connects TRBV6-5 to TRBJ1-1; possible D gene TRBD1, 5 bases. CDR1 and CDR2 from the germline V gene are MNHEY and SVGAGI. Deletions cut 4 bases from V and 5 bases from J, with 11 bases between. CDR3 length equals 13 residues. The CDR3 DNA sequence: TGTGCCAGCAGTTCCTCCGGGGGGACTGAAGCTTTCTTT. Translating it yields CASSSSGGTEAFF.

A few counts support this clone. V and J are TRBV4-3 and TRBJ2-3; the match to TRBD2 covers 7 bases. This CDR3 has 16 amino acids. CDR1 LGHNA and CDR2 YSLEER come from the germline V gene. V gave up 0 bases and J gave up 5 bases; unmatched junction bases: 8. The CDR3 DNA is TGCGCCAGCAGCCAAGATCGGGCCGGGGGGTTAGATACGCAGTATTTT. It codes for CASSQDRAGGLDTQYF.

This clone was counted a few times. This CDR3 is CASSVGSLYGYTF. CDR3 in DNA: TGTGCCAGCAGCGTCGGTAGCCTCTATGGCTACACCTTC. The chain joins TRBV9 to TRBJ1-2; D is unclear. The length of the CDR3 is 13 residues. The ends were cut back, 2 bases at V and 4 bases at J, with 9 bases in the middle. Germline V gene lookup returns CDR1 SGDLS and CDR2 YYNGEE.

This chain joins TRBV27 and TRBJ2-1, with 9 bases aligning to TRBD1. CDR1 MNHEY and CDR2 SMNVEV come from the germline V gene (reference sequence). The CDR3 loop spans 14 amino acids. V shed 11 bases and J 9 bases; nucleotides not matched to a gene: 14. The CDR3 DNA reads TGTGCCGCTGCTCCGGGACAGGGATTCAGTGAGCAGTTCTTC. Protein sequence: CAAAPGQGFSEQFF.

The genes are TRBV30 and TRBJ1-1; D not resolved. Germline V gene sequence: CDR1 GTSNPN, CDR2 SVGIG (reference sequence). Trimming removed 2 bases from V and 1 base from J, with 8 bases in between. The length of the CDR3 is 13 residues. The CDR3 region is CAWSRGSNTEAFF. The CDR3 DNA is TGTGCCTGGAGTCGGGGATCGAACACTGAAGCTTTCTTT.

The chain couples TRBV5-1 to TRBJ1-1; D gene uncertain. Germline CDR1 SGHRS, CDR2 YFSETQ. Trimming took 4 bases from V and 6 from J, leaving 13 bases between them. The CDR3 is made up of 13 amino acids. The CDR3 bases are TGCGCCAGCAGCAGCGCAGCCGGGGCTGAAGCTTTCTTT. It translates to CASSSAAGAEAFF.

This clone was observed a single time. V gene TRBV6-5 combines with J gene TRBJ2-7; D perhaps matches TRBD1 (5 bases). This CDR3 is 16 amino acids long. V was shortened by 0 bases and J by 0 bases, with 12 bases between the two germline ends. Germline CDR1 is MNHEY and CDR2 is SVGAGI. The CDR3 DNA sequence: TGTGCCAGCAGTTACTCGACCCAGGGAAGCTCCTACGAGCAGTACTTC. Translating it yields CASSYSTQGSSYEQYF.

The J gene is TRBJ2-3, the V gene TRBV7-2; D not resolved. Germline CDR1 is SGHTA and CDR2 is FQGNSA. CDR3 length equals 14 residues. V was clipped by 6 bases and J by 0 bases, with 10 bases between them. The CDR3 region has the DNA TGTGCCAGCAGTACTACCTTTAGCACAGATACGCAGTATTTT. Translated: CASSTTFSTDTQYF.

This chain links TRBV6-6 with TRBJ2-2, with D perhaps TRBD1 (6 bases). Trimming cost V 3 bases and J 2 bases, with 10 bases left between them. The germline CDR1 and CDR2 sequences are MNHNY and SVGAGI (reference sequence). CDR3 length: 15 residues. CDR3 region: CASSYGRGNTGELFF. The CDR3 DNA follows: TGTGCCAGCAGTTATGGCAGGGGTAACACCGGGGAGCTGTTTTTT.

This chain connects TRBV19 to TRBJ1-5; D not resolved. In germline, CDR1 is LNHDA, CDR2 SQIVND (reference sequence). The CDR3 spans 16 residues. V was shortened by 3 bases and J by 0 bases, with 12 bases between the two germline ends. Here the CDR3 reads CASSMQRIISNQPQHF. For the CDR3, the DNA is TGTGCCAGTAGTATGCAGCGGATAATTAGCAATCAGCCCCAGCATTTT.

V gene TRBV28 combines with J gene TRBJ2-7; D not certain. V lost 4 bases, J lost 7 bases, and 20 bases lay in between. CDR1 MDHEN and CDR2 SYDVKM come from the germline V gene. The CDR3 covers 15 residues. The CDR3 here is CASSSQTLSLREQYF. In nucleotides, the CDR3 is TGTGCCAGCAGTTCCCAGACTCTATCCCTACGGGAGCAGTACTTC.

This clone has only a few counts. The V call is TRBV5-6, the J call TRBJ2-1, with TRBD2 matching over 16 bases. This CDR3 is 16 amino acids long. The V and J ends lost 3 bases and 5 bases, in that order; junction bases with no gene match: 2. The V gene's germline CDR1 is SGHDT and CDR2 YYEEEE. CDR3 DNA: TGTGCCAGCAGCTGGGGACTAGCGGGAGGGGACAATGAGCAGTTCTTC. Its translation is CASSWGLAGGDNEQFF.

The CDR3 bases are TGTGCCAGCAGCCAAGGGGGGACAGGGTTCGTTGCGGTGCAGTACTTC. It specifies CASSQGGTGFVAVQYF. This chain joins TRBV14 and TRBJ2-7; 9 nucleotides align to TRBD1. CDR3 length: 16 residues. The V segment lost 1 base and the J segment 9 bases; nucleotides outside the gene matches: 13. The germline V gene has CDR1 SGHDN and CDR2 FVKESK.

The rearrangement uses TRBV27 and TRBJ1-4, with D possibly being TRBD1 (6 bases). Trimming cost V 6 bases and J 6 bases, with 14 bases left between them. The CDR3 spans 14 residues. The V gene's germline CDR1 is MNHEY and CDR2 SMNVEV (reference sequence). This CDR3 reads CASRQRGLDEKLFF. Here the CDR3 DNA reads TGTGCCAGCAGACAAAGGGGGTTGGATGAAAAACTGTTTTTT.

The chain's CDR3 is CASGLARSYNEQFF. The CDR3 coding sequence is TGCGCCAGCGGACTAGCGCGCTCCTACAATGAGCAGTTCTTC. This sequence joins TRBV4-1 and TRBJ2-1; 9 nucleotides line up with TRBD2. CDR1 is MGHRA, CDR2 YSYEKL, per germline. CDR3 length: 14 amino acids. J was trimmed by 0 bases and V by 8 bases; bases with no gene match: 2.

This chain connects TRBV5-1 to TRBJ2-1; 8 nucleotides line up with TRBD1. The CDR3 length is 13 residues. In germline, CDR1 is SGHRS, CDR2 YFSETQ. V was pared by 3 bases and J by 6 bases, with 2 bases of the junction left unmatched. In DNA form, the CDR3 reads TGCGCCAGCAGCTATGGACAGGGCAATGAGCAGTTCTTC. Protein: CASSYGQGNEQFF.

This chain connects TRBV5-6 to TRBJ2-7, with D uncertain. The CDR3 totals 15 residues. CDR1 is SGHDT, CDR2 YYEEEE, per germline. The V gene lost 0 bases and the J gene lost 2 bases, with 12 bases spanning the gap. CDR3: CASSLVGDFTYEQYF. CDR3 nucleotides: TGTGCCAGCAGCTTGGTCGGAGACTTCACCTACGAGCAGTACTTC.

On this clone itself: The germline gene is not matched at one end of the junction; a read error may be the cause. The J gene is TRBJ1-2, the V gene TRBV7-9; D unresolved. This CDR3 comprises 12 residues. CDR1 SEHNR and CDR2 FQNEAQ come from the germline V gene (reference sequence). The CDR3 here is CSSSSRVYGYTF. The CDR3 coding sequence is TGTTCCAGCAGCTCCCGGGTCTATGGCTACACCTTC.

This clone was observed a single time. The J gene is TRBJ2-5, the V gene TRBV14; no reliable D call. TRBJ2-7 matches the DNA end more closely, so the J call is doubtful. Germline V gene sequence: CDR1 SGHDN, CDR2 FVKESK. This CDR3 is built from 13 residues. CDR3 sequence reads: CASSQVSLYEQYF. The DNA for the CDR3 is TGTGCCAGCAGCCAAGTATCCCTCTACGAGCAGTACTTC.

The chain couples TRBV19 to TRBJ2-3; D possibly corresponds to TRBD1 (6 bases). V was cut by 5 bases and J by 2 bases, with 26 bases left in between. Germline V gene data show CDR1 as LNHDA and CDR2 as SQIVND (reference sequence). CDR3 length: 19 residues. CDR3: CASSPRGRGRTLNTDTQYF. Written as DNA, the CDR3 is TGTGCCAGTAGTCCCAGGGGACGTGGCCGCACTCTTAACACAGATACGCAGTATTTT.

The gene calls are TRBV5-4 and TRBJ2-7; the D gene is possibly TRBD1 (6 bases). Trimming took off 3 bases at V and 9 bases at J, with 19 bases between the two ends. The CDR3 covers 14 residues. Germline V gene data show CDR1 as SGHNT and CDR2 as YYREEE (reference sequence). The CDR3 reads CASSSGTRGQGQYF. The DNA for the CDR3 is TGTGCCAGCAGCTCCGGGACACGTGGCCAAGGGCAGTACTTC.

This chain uses TRBV30 with TRBJ1-5, with D possibly TRBD1 on 5 matching bases. Germline values: CDR1 GTSNPN, CDR2 SVGIG (reference sequence). This CDR3 spans 13 amino acids. The V and J ends lost 5 bases and 6 bases respectively, with 14 bases between them. DNA for the CDR3: TGTGCCTGGTCGGGAGGGGCGAGTCAGCCCCAGCATTTT. It codes for CAWSGGASQPQHF.

The chain couples TRBV5-6 to TRBJ2-5; possible D gene TRBD2, 5 bases. The J call may be wrong; the DNA end is better matched by TRBJ2-7. CDR1 and CDR2 from the germline V gene are SGHDT and YYEEEE. The CDR3 spans 14 residues. CDR3 residues: CASSRRFNNYEQYF. Written as DNA, the CDR3 is TGTGCCAGCAGCCGGAGGTTTAACAACTACGAGCAGTACTTC.

Only a few counts were recorded for this clone. The chain carries TRBV19 and TRBJ2-2; D ambiguous. The length of the CDR3 is 16 residues. In germline, CDR1 is LNHDA, CDR2 SQIVND (reference sequence). V shed 1 base and J shed 4 bases, with 13 bases lying between them. The CDR3 region is CASSIGRQLITGELFF. The CDR3 DNA follows: TGTGCCAGTAGTATAGGGCGGCAGTTAATCACCGGGGAGCTGTTTTTT.

This sequence joins TRBV19 and TRBJ2-2; 8 bases are a match to TRBD2. Trimming at V came to 7 bases and at J to 0 bases, leaving 4 bases not matched to a gene. Germline assignment: CDR1 LNHDA and CDR2 SQIVND (reference sequence). The CDR3 loop spans 15 amino acids. For the CDR3, the DNA is TGTGCCAGTAATCCGGGACTAGCGAACACCGGGGAGCTGTTTTTT. Translating gives CASNPGLANTGELFF.

There are a few counts of this clone. CDR3: CASSPRQGGYGYTF. The CDR3 DNA reads TGTGCCAGCAGTCCCCGACAGGGTGGGTATGGCTACACCTTC. The V and J genes are TRBV6-1 and TRBJ1-2; 7 nucleotides line up with TRBD1. The junction had 8 bases not matched to a gene; V was cut back by 5 bases and J by 5 bases. The CDR3 is 14 residues long. Per germline, CDR1 MNHNS and CDR2 SASEGT.

The chain links TRBV30 to TRBJ2-7, with a weak D call TRBD2 (5 bases). V was shortened by 2 bases and J by 0 bases, with 11 bases between the two germline ends. The germline V gene encodes CDR1 GTSNPN and CDR2 SVGIG (reference sequence). The CDR3 length is 14 residues. CDR3 residues: CAWSSSGLSYEQYF. Here the CDR3 DNA reads TGTGCCTGGAGTAGCAGCGGCCTCTCCTACGAGCAGTACTTC. The full variable domain, completed using reference TRBV30 and TRBJ2-7, is SQTIHQWPATLVQPVGSPLSLECTVEGTSNPNLYWYRQAAGRGLQLLFYSVGIGQISSEVPQNLSASRPQDRQFILSSKKLLLSDSGFYLCAWSSSGLSYEQYFGPGTRLTVT.

The chain carries TRBV28 and TRBJ2-5; a possible D gene is TRBD2 (5 bases). This CDR3 has 17 residues. Germline V gene data show CDR1 as MDHEN and CDR2 as SYDVKM. With 5 bases removed from V and 9 bases from J, the gap between germline ends came to 28 bases. The DNA of the CDR3 is TGTGCCAGCAGTAATTCGGGATCAGGAATATTCGTGGAGGCCCAGTACTTC. This sequence encodes CASSNSGSGIFVEAQYF.

There are a few counts of this clone. The rearrangement uses TRBV19 and TRBJ1-1, with a weak D call TRBD1 (5 bases). Germline V gene lookup returns CDR1 LNHDA and CDR2 SQIVND (reference sequence). V was cut by 7 bases and J by 3 bases, with 15 bases left in between. The CDR3 consists of 14 residues. The CDR3 nucleotides are TGTGCCAGTACTAGCGACAGATGGGACACTGAAGCTTTCTTT. This translates into CASTSDRWDTEAFF.

The chain links TRBV7-9 to TRBJ2-1, with 9 bases lining up with TRBD2. CDR3 length equals 16 residues. The J segment lost 10 bases and the V segment lost 7 bases, leaving 17 bases of the junction unmatched. From germline, CDR1 is SEHNR and CDR2 FQNEAQ (reference sequence). CDR3 DNA: TGTGCCAGCACCCCAGGGTCTAGCGGGGCCAGGGAGGAGCAGTTCTTC. This sequence encodes CASTPGSSGAREEQFF. Using reference TRBV7-9 and TRBJ2-1 for the parts outside the CDR3, the full variable domain is DTGVSQNPRHKITKRGQNVTFRCDPISEHNRLYWYRQTLGQGPEFLTYFQNEAQLEKSRLLSDRFSAERPKGSFSTLEIQRTEQGDSAMYLCASTPGSSGAREEQFFGPGTRLTVL.

V is TRBV28 and J is TRBJ1-1, with 7 bases identical to TRBD1. CDR1 and CDR2 from the germline V gene are MDHEN and SYDVKM. The CDR3 consists of 16 residues. Germline trimming cut 1 base from V and 0 bases from J; bases unmatched to any gene: 5. The CDR3, as DNA: TGTGCCAGCAGTTTATACAGGGGAGACATGAACACTGAAGCTTTCTTT. Translating gives CASSLYRGDMNTEAFF.